This T cell receptor beta chain was recorded in a study of cytomegalovirus exposure and HLA in healthy donors. Use of 60 Vbeta and 13 Jbeta primers characterized the PCR. Per the authors' pipeline: In a later analysis, around 10 million of 75 million to 90 million unique beta chains occurred in at least two donors. Assay: immunoSEQ multiplex PCR; the TCRdb copy retains only in-frame clones and omits some. V, J and clone size reflect that table, while D and trimming were determined from the DNA. Among hundreds of thousands of clones listed, 75% to 90% were seen once. As concerns this clone: The antigen remains undetermined.

The CDR3 spans 13 residues. The V end was cut by 5 bases, the J end by 6 bases, with 13 bases between. The germline V gene encodes CDR1 SGHVS and CDR2 FQNEAQ. Study results and limitations: CMV serostatus stood as the only immune exposure information on hand.

The J gene is TRBJ2-5, the V gene TRBV7-8; TRBD2 might be the D (5 bases). The TCR sequence derives from a woman aged 18 to 35 in good health and CMV-seronegative. Material: PBMCs. CDR3 protein: CASSPRTSKTQYF. CDR3 bases: TGTGCCAGCAGCCCCCGGACTTCGAAGACCCAGTACTTC.